This T cell receptor (beta chain) was identified during a study of OX40 agonist ivuxolimab in advanced cancers. About the study: Patients were given ivuxolimab, an antibody that agonizes OX40 (CD134). General study findings and limits: Normalized T-cell clonal expansion was also low in some nonresponders.

Germline lookup yields CDR1 SGHTS and CDR2 YDEGEE. CDR3 length: 13 amino acids. V was shortened by 3 bases and J by 5 bases, with 11 bases between the two germline ends. The method was immunoSEQ multiplex PCR; TCRdb's version includes in-frame clones alone and lacks a portion of them. The data hold about 43,000 clones, with less than 85% observed a single time. Worth noting for this clone: What it recognizes is unknown.

The clonotype originates from an adult with an advanced solid tumor such as melanoma, head and neck, liver or kidney cancer. The rearrangement links TRBV5-8 to TRBJ2-5; TRBD1 or TRBD2 may be the D gene (5 bases each). The sample here was CD4+ or CD8+ T cells sorted from blood, taken in a trial of the OX40 agonist ivuxolimab. The CDR3 sequence is CASSSGPQETQYF. Written as DNA, the CDR3 is TGTGCCAGCAGCTCGGGACCCCAGGAGACCCAGTACTTC.